This T cell receptor beta chain appears in the sequencing data of a study of cytomegalovirus exposure and HLA in healthy donors. It was with 60 Vbeta and 13 Jbeta primers that the PCR ran. Libraries were prepared by immunoSEQ multiplex PCR; TCRdb keeps only in-frame clonotypes and omits some of them. Of 120,000 to 150,000 clones detected, approximately 84% appear once; the ten largest clones hold 1.9%. Looked up from germline, CDR1 is LNHDA and CDR2 is SQIVND (reference sequence). The CDR3 totals 17 residues. V lost 1 base and J lost 0, with 15 bases in between. The chain recombines TRBV19 with TRBJ2-5, with TRBD2 as a possible D gene (6 bases). Sequenced material: PBMCs. The receptor comes from a woman in her thirties or forties in good health and CMV-seronegative. The CDR3 loop reads CASSIAPRDGYQETQYF. The CDR3 DNA follows: TGTGCCAGTAGTATAGCCCCGCGGGATGGGTACCAAGAGACCCAGTACTTC.